These T cell receptor beta chains were read from a single sample in a study of T cell repertoires in cytomegalovirus infection. TCRdb re-derived calls from the reads in MiXCR, one entry per CDR3 protein. Seen here are hundreds of thousands of distinct CDR3 sequences, roughly 29% observed once, and the top ten hold 20%. No antigen has been identified for these receptors. The sequencing used cultured PBMCs, collected from culture after CMV antigen stimulation. Receptors were obtained from a human donor in good health (CMV status not recorded). Some clones in this sample may be carry-over from other donors' samples. Each CDR3 is given with its conserved first and last residue. The D gene is left open where the match is weak.

>NA|TRBJ2-5|TRBV5-1
CASSPERGGETQYF
>TRBD1|TRBJ2-7|TRBV7-2
CASSLVSGAGGYYEQYF
>TRBD1|TRBJ1-2|TRBV10-3
CAITRTGGHYGYTF
>NA|TRBJ1-2|TRBV29-1
CSVTGTEYGYTF
>NA|TRBJ2-7|TRBV2
CASTANRALHEQYF
>TRBD1|TRBJ1-2|TRBV19
CATSNRGLRGYTF
>NA|TRBJ1-2|TRBV12-3/TRBV12-4
CASSLAAGGGYGYTF
>TRBD1|TRBJ2-5|TRBV5-6
CASSLKGQGIQETQYF
>NA|TRBJ2-7|TRBV12-3/TRBV12-4
CASSFRLQGSYEQYF
>NA|TRBJ2-3|TRBV7-2
CASTSGWPDTQYF
>NA|TRBJ2-1|TRBV12-3/TRBV12-4
CASSMDRNNEQFF
>TRBD1|TRBJ2-1|TRBV19
CASSTGTGGLPYNEQFF
>NA|TRBJ1-4|TRBV7-9
CASRVDMNEKLFF
>NA|TRBJ2-3|TRBV5-4
CASSLARSSTDTQYF
>TRBD2|TRBJ2-1|TRBV7-6
CASSLGGGNEQFF
>NA|TRBJ2-1|TRBV5-6
CASSPEDNEQFF
>TRBD2|TRBJ2-6|TRBV19
CASSPGGLAGANVLTF
>TRBD1|TRBJ2-7|TRBV7-8
CASSLRTGFTYEQYF
>TRBD1|TRBJ1-1|TRBV7-8
CASSLATGGRRDTEAFF
>NA|TRBJ1-1|TRBV29-1
CSARTFMNTEAFF
>NA|TRBJ2-7|TRBV7-2
CASSLAYSWGSSYEQYF
>NA|TRBJ1-1|TRBV3-1
CASSQDPAGRNTEAFF
>NA|TRBJ1-4|TRBV5-1
CASSLVAGSDEKLFF
>NA|TRBJ2-1|TRBV7-8
CASSYEGGLLDNEQFF
>TRBD1|TRBJ2-5|TRBV2
CASLRDRGETQYF
>NA|TRBJ2-4|TRBV20-1
CSASVGGRLAKNIQYF
>NA|TRBJ2-5|TRBV7-9
CASSRLETQYF
>TRBD1|TRBJ1-1|TRBV12-3/TRBV12-4
CASTSGRGLNTEAFF
>TRBD1|TRBJ2-1|TRBV2
CASRMGQGFNEQFF
>TRBD2|TRBJ2-6|TRBV9
CASSVSGGVSGANVLTF
>NA|TRBJ2-3|TRBV7-2
CASSDLTRSTDTQYF
>NA|TRBJ1-1|TRBV7-4
CASSSGTSNTEAFF
>NA|TRBJ1-1|TRBV7-9
CASSQVLNTEAFF
>TRBD2|TRBJ2-2|TRBV20-1
CSVRIEREGSGELFF
>NA|TRBJ2-5|TRBV29-1
CSVEVGRAETQYF
>NA|TRBJ1-1|TRBV6-8
CASSPSLRPTNTEAFF
>NA|TRBJ1-2|TRBV29-1
CSVAAGTADGYTF
>NA|TRBJ1-1|TRBV29-1
CSGSRYLDKTDPEAFF
>NA|TRBJ1-4|TRBV7-9
CASGLLGEKLFF
>NA|TRBJ2-3|TRBV5-1
CASSARGQGDTQYF
>NA|TRBJ1-1|TRBV6-6
CASSYSRRGNTEAFF
>NA|TRBJ1-3|TRBV7-2
CASSWGTGKSNTIYF
>TRBD1|TRBJ2-2|TRBV29-1
CSVRDSKHFTGELFF
>TRBD1|TRBJ1-1|TRBV20-1
CSAIDPQGAGTEAFF
>TRBD2|TRBJ2-1|TRBV7-9
CASSPPWVAGESEQFF
>NA|TRBJ1-5|TRBV6-1
CASSPGDPSQPQHF
>TRBD2|TRBJ2-1|TRBV7-9
CASSLLAGGVSSYEQFF
>TRBD1|TRBJ1-4|TRBV6-1
CASRSNRGREKLFF
>TRBD2|TRBJ2-5|TRBV7-2
CASSSILYTSGRGPLETQYF
>NA|TRBJ2-7|TRBV6-5
CASRGQMVSYEQYF
>NA|TRBJ2-7|TRBV7-2
CASRQRPRTAPTAYEQYF
>TRBD1|TRBJ1-6|TRBV5-4
CASSRNGQGASPLHF
>NA|TRBJ1-5|TRBV7-8
CASSSSGRMAWGSNQPQHF
>NA|TRBJ1-1|TRBV5-6
CASRRAGTNEAFF
>TRBD1|TRBJ2-5|TRBV7-2
CASSFWRQGFETQYF
>NA|TRBJ2-7|TRBV7-8
CASSLLGRGIEEQYF
>NA|TRBJ1-1|TRBV20-1
CSAGGETEAFF
>NA|TRBJ1-3|TRBV7-9
CASSLTVGNTIYF
>TRBD1|TRBJ1-5|TRBV10-3
CAISDPGQASNQPQHF